This T cell receptor (beta chain) was captured by sequencing in a study of blood T cell repertoires in COVID-19. Participant ages covered roughly 18 to 89 years across 25 or so US areas. Per the original data handling: Reference gene primer amplification in the assay estimated nucleated cell counts. Sequencing used immunoSEQ multiplex PCR; TCRdb keeps in-frame clones, though not all of them. Clone size and V and J calls were adopted from that table, with D and trimming inferred from the DNA. The table shows a few hundred thousand clones, with over 85% occurring only once. Germline V gene lookup returns CDR1 SNHLY and CDR2 FYNNEI. V lost 5 bases, J lost 1 base, and 8 bases lay in between. The CDR3 runs to 13 residues. This clone appeared once.

The chain joins TRBV2 to TRBJ1-1; possible D gene TRBD1, 6 bases. The sample comprised PBMCs or T cells enriched from blood (not recorded which). The TCR comes from a woman aged 55-69 years who had recovered from COVID-19. The CDR3 DNA is TGTGCCAGCAGTTTGGACAGGAACACTGAAGCTTTCTTT. Protein: CASSLDRNTEAFF.